A single TCR beta chain is shown here with its context. Its antigen is as yet unknown. The data derive from a study of T-cell reconstitution after alpha-beta-depleted transplantation in children. General observations from the study: Alpha-beta T cells present about two months after transplant were reported to originate from several hundred expanded graft clones.

TCRbeta library construction was performed incorporating unique molecular identifiers. TCRdb used MiXCR to reprocess the PCR reads, holding one entry per CDR3 protein. The table includes approximately 200,000 distinct CDR3 sequences, 5% to 6.5% detected once. CDR3 length equals 13 residues. Germline V lookup: CDR1 SNHLY, CDR2 FYNNEI. The chain recombines TRBV2 with TRBJ2-2, with D maybe TRBD1 (6 bases). The source was PBMCs, collected before TCRalphabeta/CD19-depleted stem cell transplant. The TCR comes from a girl under two years old with combined immunodeficiency, due to receive a stem cell transplant. CDR3 nucleotide sequence: TGTGCTTTTACCGGGACACACACCGGGGAGCTGTTTTTT. Translating it yields CAFTGTHTGELFF.